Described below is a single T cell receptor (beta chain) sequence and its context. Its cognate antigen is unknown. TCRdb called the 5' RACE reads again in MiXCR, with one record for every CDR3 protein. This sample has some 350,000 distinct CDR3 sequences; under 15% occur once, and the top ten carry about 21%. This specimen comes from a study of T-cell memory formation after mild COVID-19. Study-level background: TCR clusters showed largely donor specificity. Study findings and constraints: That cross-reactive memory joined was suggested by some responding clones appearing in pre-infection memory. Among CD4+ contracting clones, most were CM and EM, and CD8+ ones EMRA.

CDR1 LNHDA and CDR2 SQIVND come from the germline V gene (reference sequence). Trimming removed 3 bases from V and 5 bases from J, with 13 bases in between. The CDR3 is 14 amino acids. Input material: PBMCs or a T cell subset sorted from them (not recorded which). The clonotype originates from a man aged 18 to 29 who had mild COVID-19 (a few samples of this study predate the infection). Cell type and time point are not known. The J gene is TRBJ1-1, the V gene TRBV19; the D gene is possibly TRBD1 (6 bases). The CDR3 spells CASSIAGAWTEAFF. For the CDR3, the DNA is TGTGCCAGTAGTATTGCGGGGGCCTGGACTGAAGCTTTCTTT.